The clone carrying this T cell receptor beta chain was detected only a few times. The antigen remains undetermined. These data are taken from a study of T cells in Graves' hyperthyroidism and ophthalmopathy. Researchers amplified the TCR beta CDR3 regions from RNA transcripts. During a first-round RT-PCR of the TCR CDR3, the HTBI primer set was used. TCRdb re-analysed the multiplex PCR reads in MiXCR, keeping a single row per CDR3 protein. Of fewer than 650,000 distinct CDR3 sequences listed, around 13% were seen once; the top ten hold almost 6%. Patients having uncontrolled infection, another autoimmune disease, pregnancy or lactation were not included. Findings of the study overall: Ophthalmopathy cases were set apart from stable hyperthyroidism by a 13 V-J model.

Germline V gene sequence: CDR1 MNHNS, CDR2 SASEGT. The CDR3 spans 15 residues. V dropped 11 bases and J dropped 4; count of bases not matched to a gene: 13. The chain links TRBV6-1 to TRBJ2-3; 9 nucleotides match TRBD2. This TCR derives from a woman in her thirties with Graves' hyperthyroidism that later progressed to Graves' ophthalmopathy. The material sequenced was blood. The CDR3 sequence is CAGAGSGRYSDTQYF. The CDR3 DNA is TGTGCCGGGGCAGGTAGCGGGAGATATTCAGATACGCAGTATTTT.